This T cell receptor beta chain comes out of a study of cytomegalovirus exposure and HLA in healthy donors. Study context: The roughly 120 validation repertoires, a later analysis reported, used the same platform as the roughly 660 repertoires from the first cohort.

This clone was detected many times. The study drew the donors from its approximately 110-subject validation cohort, separate from the roughly 670-subject first cohort. Germline lookup yields CDR1 SGHNT and CDR2 YYREEE (reference sequence). The trim removed 3 bases at V and 2 bases at J, leaving 11 bases unmatched. This CDR3 has 16 residues. Clones were sequenced by immunoSEQ multiplex PCR, and TCRdb holds only the in-frame ones, with some missing. The sample carries 220,000 or so clones, more than 75% recorded once. The clonotype comes from a woman aged 18-35 years in good health and CMV-seropositive. The chain employs TRBV5-4 and TRBJ2-7; 7 bases are shared with TRBD2. Sequencing was performed on PBMCs. The CDR3 DNA is TGTGCCAGCAGCTCAGGAAGGCGGGAGAGGCCCTACGAGCAGTACTTC. Its protein is CASSSGRRERPYEQYF. Filled out from reference TRBV5-4 and TRBJ2-7, the complete variable domain reads ETGVTQSPTHLIKTRGQQVTLRCSSQSGHNTVSWYQQALGQGPQFIFQYYREEENGRGNFPPRFSGLQFPNYSSELNVNALELDDSALYLCASSSGRRERPYEQYFGPGTRLTVT.